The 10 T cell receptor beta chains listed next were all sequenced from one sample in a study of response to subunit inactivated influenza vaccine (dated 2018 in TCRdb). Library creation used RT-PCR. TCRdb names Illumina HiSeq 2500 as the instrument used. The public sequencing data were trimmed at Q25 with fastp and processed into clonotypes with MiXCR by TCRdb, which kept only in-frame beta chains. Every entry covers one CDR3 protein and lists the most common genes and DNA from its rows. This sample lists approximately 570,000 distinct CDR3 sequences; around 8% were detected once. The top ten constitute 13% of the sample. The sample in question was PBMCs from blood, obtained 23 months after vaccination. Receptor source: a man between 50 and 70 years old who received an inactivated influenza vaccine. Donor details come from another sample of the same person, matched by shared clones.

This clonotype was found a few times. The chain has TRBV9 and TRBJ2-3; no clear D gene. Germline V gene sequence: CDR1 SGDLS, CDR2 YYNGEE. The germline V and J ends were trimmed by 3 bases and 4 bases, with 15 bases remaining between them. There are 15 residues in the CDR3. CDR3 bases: TGTGCCAGCAGCGCAATACCTCCTGGGCCAGATACGCAGTATTTT. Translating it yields CASSAIPPGPDTQYF.

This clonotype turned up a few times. CDR3 bases: TGTGCCACCAGCAGAGAGTCGGGACTGGGCGAGCAGTACTTC. It yields the protein CATSRESGLGEQYF. The chain has TRBV15 and TRBJ2-7; D is perhaps TRBD2 (6 bases). Looked up from germline, CDR1 is LNHNV and CDR2 is YYDKDF (reference sequence). The germline V and J ends were trimmed by 0 bases and 6 bases, with 12 bases remaining between them. This CDR3 is 14 amino acids long. The whole variable domain, remainder taken from reference TRBV15 and TRBJ2-7, is DAMVIQNPRYQVTQFGKPVTLSCSQTLNHNVMYWYQQKSSQAPKLLFHYYDKDFNNEADTPDNFQSRRPNTSFCFLDIRSPGLGDTAMYLCATSRESGLGEQYFGPGTRLTVT.

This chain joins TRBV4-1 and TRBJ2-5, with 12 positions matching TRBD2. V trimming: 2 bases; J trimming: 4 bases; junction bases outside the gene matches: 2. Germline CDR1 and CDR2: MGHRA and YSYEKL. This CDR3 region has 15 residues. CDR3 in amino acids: CASSQLGLAGETQYF. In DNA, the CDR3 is TGCGCCAGCAGCCAATTGGGACTAGCGGGAGAGACCCAGTACTTC.

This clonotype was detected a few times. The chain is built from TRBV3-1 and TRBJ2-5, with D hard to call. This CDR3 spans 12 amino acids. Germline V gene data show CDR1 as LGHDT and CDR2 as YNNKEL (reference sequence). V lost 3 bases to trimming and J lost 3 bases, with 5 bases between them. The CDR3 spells CASSQIKETQYF. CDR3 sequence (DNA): TGTGCCAGCAGCCAGATAAAAGAGACCCAGTACTTC.

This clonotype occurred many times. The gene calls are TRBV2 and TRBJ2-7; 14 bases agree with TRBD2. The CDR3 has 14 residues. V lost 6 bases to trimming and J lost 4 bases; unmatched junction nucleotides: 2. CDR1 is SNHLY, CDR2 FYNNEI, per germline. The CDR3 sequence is CASRGTSGSYEQYF. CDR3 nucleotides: TGTGCCAGCAGGGGGACTAGCGGGAGTTACGAGCAGTACTTC.

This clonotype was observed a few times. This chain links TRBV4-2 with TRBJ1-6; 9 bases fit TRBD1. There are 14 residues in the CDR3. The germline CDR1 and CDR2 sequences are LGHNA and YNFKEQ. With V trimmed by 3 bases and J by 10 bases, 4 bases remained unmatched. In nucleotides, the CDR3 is TGTGCCAGCAGCCAGGGGGACAGGGCGTCACCCCTCCACTTT. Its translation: CASSQGDRASPLHF.

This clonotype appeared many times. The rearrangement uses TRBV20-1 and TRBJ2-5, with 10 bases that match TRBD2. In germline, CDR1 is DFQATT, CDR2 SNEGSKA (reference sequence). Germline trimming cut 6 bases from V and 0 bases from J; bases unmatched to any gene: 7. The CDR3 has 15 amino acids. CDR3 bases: TGCAGTGCAATCGTACTAGCGGGGTACCAAGAGACCCAGTACTTC. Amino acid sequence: CSAIVLAGYQETQYF.

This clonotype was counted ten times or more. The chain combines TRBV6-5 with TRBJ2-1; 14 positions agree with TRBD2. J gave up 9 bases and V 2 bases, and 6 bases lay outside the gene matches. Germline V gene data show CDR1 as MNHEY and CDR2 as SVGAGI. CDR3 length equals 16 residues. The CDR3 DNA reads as TGTGCCAGCAGTTACCGGGGGACTAGCGGGAGAGCTGAGCAGTTCTTC. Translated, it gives CASSYRGTSGRAEQFF.

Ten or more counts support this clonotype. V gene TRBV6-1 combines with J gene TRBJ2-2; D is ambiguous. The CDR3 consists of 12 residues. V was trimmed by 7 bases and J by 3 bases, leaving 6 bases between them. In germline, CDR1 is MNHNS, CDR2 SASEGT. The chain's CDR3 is CASIRDTGELFF. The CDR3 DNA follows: TGTGCCAGCATTCGGGACACCGGGGAGCTGTTTTTT.

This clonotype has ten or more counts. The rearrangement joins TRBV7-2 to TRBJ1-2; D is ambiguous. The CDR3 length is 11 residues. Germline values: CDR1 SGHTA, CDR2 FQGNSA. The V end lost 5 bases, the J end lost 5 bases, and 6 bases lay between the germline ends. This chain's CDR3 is CASSPGYGYTF. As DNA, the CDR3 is TGTGCCAGCAGCCCGGGATATGGCTACACCTTC.